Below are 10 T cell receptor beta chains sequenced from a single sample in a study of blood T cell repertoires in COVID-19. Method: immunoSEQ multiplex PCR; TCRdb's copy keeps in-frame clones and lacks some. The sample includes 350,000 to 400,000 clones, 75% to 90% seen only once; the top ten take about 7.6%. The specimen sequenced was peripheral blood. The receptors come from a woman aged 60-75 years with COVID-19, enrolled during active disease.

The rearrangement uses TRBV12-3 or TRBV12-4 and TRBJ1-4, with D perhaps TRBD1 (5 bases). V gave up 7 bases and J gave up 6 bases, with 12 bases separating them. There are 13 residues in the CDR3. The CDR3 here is CASMSEGDEKLFF. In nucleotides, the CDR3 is TGTGCCAGCATGTCGGAAGGGGATGAAAAACTGTTTTTT.

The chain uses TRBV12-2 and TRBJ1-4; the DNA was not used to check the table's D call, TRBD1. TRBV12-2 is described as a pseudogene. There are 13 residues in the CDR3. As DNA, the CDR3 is TGTGCAAGTCGCTTCCGGACAGAGGAAAAACTGTTTTTT. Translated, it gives CASRFRTEEKLFF.

In DNA form, the CDR3 reads TGTGCCAGTAGTACTAGTATAACAGATACGCAGTATTTT. It is translated as CASSTSITDTQYF. The chain has TRBV19 and TRBJ2-3; D unresolved. V was shortened by 4 bases and J by 3 bases, with 8 bases between the two germline ends. This CDR3 region has 13 residues. The germline V gene encodes CDR1 LNHDA and CDR2 SQIVND (reference sequence).

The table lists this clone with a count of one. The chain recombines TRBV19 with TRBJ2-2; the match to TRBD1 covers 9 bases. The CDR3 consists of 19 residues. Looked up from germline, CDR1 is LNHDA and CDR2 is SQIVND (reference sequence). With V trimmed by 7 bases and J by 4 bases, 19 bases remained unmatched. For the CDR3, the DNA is TGTGCCAGTACGGTTGGAGGGACAGGGACCGGAGCGAGCACCGGGGAGCTGTTTTTT. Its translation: CASTVGGTGTGASTGELFF.

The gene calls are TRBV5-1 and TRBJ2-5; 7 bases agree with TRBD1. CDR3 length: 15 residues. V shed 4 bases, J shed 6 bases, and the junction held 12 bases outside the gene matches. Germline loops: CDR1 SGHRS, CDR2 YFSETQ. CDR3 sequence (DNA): TGCGCCAGCAGCCTGGAAGGGGGCCGCGCGCAGACCCAGTACTTC. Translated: CASSLEGGRAQTQYF.

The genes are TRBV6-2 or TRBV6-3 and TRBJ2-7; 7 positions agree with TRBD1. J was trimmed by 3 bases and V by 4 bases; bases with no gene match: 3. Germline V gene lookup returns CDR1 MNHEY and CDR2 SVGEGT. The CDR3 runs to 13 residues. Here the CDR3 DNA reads TGTGCCAGCAGTTCCGGGGACAGCTACGAGCAGTACTTC. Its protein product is CASSSGDSYEQYF.

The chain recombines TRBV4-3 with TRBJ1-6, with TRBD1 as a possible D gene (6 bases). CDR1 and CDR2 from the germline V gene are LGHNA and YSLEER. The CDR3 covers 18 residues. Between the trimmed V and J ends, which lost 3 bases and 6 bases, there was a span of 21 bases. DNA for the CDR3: TGCGCCAGCAGCCAGTCTGTCGGACAGTTGATCCTTAATTCACCCCTCCACTTT. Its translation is CASSQSVGQLILNSPLHF.

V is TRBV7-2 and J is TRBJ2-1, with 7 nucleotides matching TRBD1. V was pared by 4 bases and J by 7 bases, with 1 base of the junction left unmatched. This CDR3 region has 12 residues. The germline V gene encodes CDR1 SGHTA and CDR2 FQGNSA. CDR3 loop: CASSYRGNEQFF. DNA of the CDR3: TGTGCCAGCAGCTACAGGGGTAATGAGCAGTTCTTC.

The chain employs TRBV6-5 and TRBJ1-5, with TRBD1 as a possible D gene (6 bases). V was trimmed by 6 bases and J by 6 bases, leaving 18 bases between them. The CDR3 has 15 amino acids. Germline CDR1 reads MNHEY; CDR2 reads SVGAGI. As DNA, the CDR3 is TGTGCCAGCAGCTGGGCTGGGGGGGGCGGTCAGCCCCAGCATTTT. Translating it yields CASSWAGGGGQPQHF.

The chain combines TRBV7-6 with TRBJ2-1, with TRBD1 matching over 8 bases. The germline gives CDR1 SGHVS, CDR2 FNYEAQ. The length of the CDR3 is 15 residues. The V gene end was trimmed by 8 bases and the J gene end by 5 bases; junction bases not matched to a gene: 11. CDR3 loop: CASGGRQGKDNEQFF. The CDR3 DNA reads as TGTGCCAGCGGAGGACGACAGGGGAAGGACAATGAGCAGTTCTTC. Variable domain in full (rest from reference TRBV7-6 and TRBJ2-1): GAGVSQSPRYKVTKRGQDVALRCDPISGHVSLYWYRQALGQGPEFLTYFNYEAQQDKSGLPNDRFSAERPEGSISTLTIQRTEQRDSAMYRCASGGRQGKDNEQFFGPGTRLTVL.